Below, 21 T cell receptor beta chains from the same sample are listed, as sequenced in a study of blood T cell repertoires in COVID-19. The method was immunoSEQ multiplex PCR; TCRdb's version includes in-frame clones alone and lacks a portion of them. This sample yields some 15,000 clones, of which around 88% are seen a single time; around 8.5% belongs to the top ten. Input material: peripheral blood. The receptors here all came from a human donor in a cohort sampled during active COVID-19.

The rearrangement joins TRBV30 to TRBJ2-2, with 8 bases lining up with TRBD2. Unmatched junction bases numbered 5, after V lost 3 bases and J lost 5 bases. Germline CDR1 reads GTSNPN; CDR2 reads SVGIG (reference sequence). The CDR3 is 14 residues long. The DNA for the CDR3 is TGTGCCTGGAGCACGGGACTAGAGACCGGGGAGCTGTTTTTT. Its translation: CAWSTGLETGELFF. The full variable domain, with the rest looked up from reference TRBV30 and TRBJ2-2, is SQTIHQWPATLVQPVGSPLSLECTVEGTSNPNLYWYRQAAGRGLQLLFYSVGIGQISSEVPQNLSASRPQDRQFILSSKKLLLSDSGFYLCAWSTGLETGELFFGEGSRLTVL.

This rearrangement joins TRBV7-2 to TRBJ2-1; 11 bases map to TRBD2. CDR3 length: 17 residues. The V and J ends lost 2 bases and 4 bases, in that order; junction bases with no gene match: 7. The germline CDR1 and CDR2 sequences are SGHTA and FQGNSA. The CDR3 sequence: CASSLLAGGPPYNEQFF. DNA of the CDR3: TGTGCCAGCAGCTTATTAGCGGGAGGGCCCCCATACAATGAGCAGTTCTTC. Complete variable domain (other parts from reference TRBV7-2 and TRBJ2-1): GAGVSQSPSNKVTEKGKDVELRCDPISGHTALYWYRQSLGQGLEFLIYFQGNSAPDKSGLPSDRFSAERTGGSVSTLTIQRTQQEDSAVYLCASSLLAGGPPYNEQFFGPGTRLTVL.

This clone was seen just once. This sequence joins TRBV28 and TRBJ2-2, with 11 positions matching TRBD2. Germline assignment: CDR1 MDHEN and CDR2 SYDVKM. The ends lost 3 bases at V and 6 bases at J; junction bases unmatched: 15. This CDR3 spans 19 amino acids. The CDR3 sequence: CASSFGLAGGRGRAGELFF. CDR3 in DNA: TGTGCCAGCAGTTTCGGGCTAGCGGGAGGCCGAGGTCGTGCCGGGGAGCTGTTTTTT.

This chain links TRBV7-9 with TRBJ2-5, with TRBD2 as a possible D gene (6 bases). CDR3 size: 15 residues. Trimming cost V 1 base and J 5 bases, with 14 bases left between them. The V gene's germline CDR1 is SEHNR and CDR2 FQNEAQ (reference sequence). The CDR3 DNA reads as TGTGCCAGCAGCTTAGGGGGCAGGGCGGGGGAGACCCAGTACTTC. Its translation is CASSLGGRAGETQYF.

This rearrangement joins TRBV28 to TRBJ1-2; tentative D call: TRBD1 (5 bases). This CDR3 comprises 15 residues. Trimming removed 1 base from V and 2 bases from J, with 11 bases in between. CDR1 MDHEN and CDR2 SYDVKM come from the germline V gene. The CDR3 spells CASSLLGGKNYGYTF. The CDR3 nucleotides are TGTGCCAGCAGTTTATTGGGGGGGAAGAACTATGGCTACACCTTC.

This chain joins TRBV18 and TRBJ2-5; D perhaps matches TRBD1 (6 bases). CDR1 KGHSH and CDR2 LQKENI come from the germline V gene. The germline V and J ends were trimmed by 6 bases and 4 bases, with 12 bases remaining between them. The CDR3 sequence is 13 residues long. The CDR3, as DNA: TGTGCCAGCTCTCCAGAGGGGGTAGAGACCCAGTACTTC. Amino acid sequence: CASSPEGVETQYF.

V gene TRBV28 combines with J gene TRBJ2-7; tentative D call: TRBD2 (5 bases). Germline V gene data show CDR1 as MDHEN and CDR2 as SYDVKM. The CDR3 contains 16 residues. V was pared by 3 bases and J by 1 base, with 16 bases between. CDR3 protein: CASSFAGGAASYEQYF. The CDR3, as DNA: TGTGCCAGCAGTTTCGCTGGTGGAGCGGCTTCCTACGAGCAGTACTTC.

The chain recombines TRBV18 with TRBJ2-5; D unresolved. Germline CDR1 is KGHSH and CDR2 is LQKENI. The CDR3 totals 14 residues. V lost 3 bases to trimming and J lost 2 bases, with 10 bases between them. CDR3 in DNA: TGTGCCAGCTCACCTTATAAGACACAAGAGACCCAGTACTTC. It yields the protein CASSPYKTQETQYF.

The chain joins TRBV18 to TRBJ1-4; D possibly corresponds to TRBD1 (6 bases). V dropped 4 bases and J dropped 1 base, with 16 bases sitting between them. Germline CDR1 is KGHSH and CDR2 is LQKENI. This CDR3 has 17 residues. The CDR3: CASSLGTPRGTNEKLFF. The CDR3 nucleotides are TGTGCCAGCTCACTCGGGACACCGAGGGGAACTAATGAAAAACTGTTTTTT.

The rearrangement links TRBV3-1 (or the pseudogene TRBV3-2) to TRBJ2-1; a possible D gene is TRBD1 (5 bases). Trimming cost V 5 bases and J 4 bases, with 15 bases left between them. CDR3 length equals 15 residues. Germline CDR1 LGHDT, CDR2 YNNKEL (reference sequence). CDR3 amino acids: CASSMGRKKYNEQFF. The CDR3 DNA sequence: TGTGCCAGCAGCATGGGGCGGAAAAAATACAATGAGCAGTTCTTC.

V gene TRBV9 combines with J gene TRBJ1-2; perhaps TRBD1 as D (6 bases). The germline V and J ends were trimmed by 3 bases and 3 bases, with 9 bases remaining between them. This CDR3 is built from 13 residues. CDR1 SGDLS and CDR2 YYNGEE come from the germline V gene. In DNA, the CDR3 is TGTGCCAGCAGCGGGGGGACATACTATGGCTACACCTTC. Translating gives CASSGGTYYGYTF.

This clone was recorded only once. V is TRBV28 and J is TRBJ2-7; D might be TRBD1 (5 bases). CDR3 length: 15 residues. Germline V gene lookup returns CDR1 MDHEN and CDR2 SYDVKM. V gave up 3 bases and J gave up 0 bases, with 12 bases separating them. DNA of the CDR3: TGTGCCAGCAGTTTTGTCTGGGGCAGCTCCTACGAGCAGTACTTC. Translating gives CASSFVWGSSYEQYF.

The CDR3 sequence: CASSLAGPGSDTQYF. The CDR3 region has the DNA TGCGCCAGCAGCTTGGCAGGTCCAGGGTCAGATACGCAGTATTTT. The chain combines TRBV5-1 with TRBJ2-3; possible D gene TRBD1, 5 bases. This CDR3 is built from 15 residues. Germline V gives CDR1 SGHRS, CDR2 YFSETQ. Trimming took 0 bases from V and 4 from J, leaving 12 bases between them.

The chain has TRBV7-9 and TRBJ1-1; D is possibly TRBD1 (5 bases). Germline CDR1 SEHNR, CDR2 FQNEAQ (reference sequence). V gave up 3 bases and J gave up 1 base, with 6 bases separating them. The CDR3 is made up of 13 amino acids. The DNA for the CDR3 is TGTGCCAGCAGCTTTCAGGGGAACACTGAAGCTTTCTTT. Translated: CASSFQGNTEAFF.

The chain employs TRBV10-1 and TRBJ2-2; perhaps TRBD2 as D (6 bases). Germline V gene data show CDR1 as WNHNN and CDR2 as SYGVQD (reference sequence). The V end was cut by 8 bases, the J end by 2 bases, with 15 bases between. The CDR3 consists of 15 residues. The DNA for the CDR3 is TGCGCCAGCCCTGTGGTAGCGGACAACACCGGGGAGCTGTTTTTT. This translates into CASPVVADNTGELFF.

This clone has just one count. The gene calls are TRBV7-3 and TRBJ2-1; 14 bases are a match to TRBD2. CDR3 length equals 16 residues. The germline gives CDR1 SGHTA, CDR2 FQGTGA. J was trimmed by 8 bases and V by 5 bases; bases with no gene match: 8. The CDR3 nucleotides are TGTGCCAGCAGCATCGGGACTAGCGGGAGTCAGGATGAGCAGTTCTTC. Protein product: CASSIGTSGSQDEQFF.

This clone ranks as large. The chain has TRBV19 and TRBJ1-6; 9 bases align to TRBD1. This CDR3 contains 15 residues. Trimming removed 0 bases from V and 10 bases from J; junction bases left unmatched: 4. Per the germline V gene, CDR1 is LNHDA and CDR2 is SQIVND (reference sequence). Here the CDR3 DNA reads TGTGCCAGTAGTATAGATGGGGGACAGGGATCACCCCTCCACTTT. Its protein product is CASSIDGGQGSPLHF.

This clone was seen a single time. The rearrangement uses TRBV5-1 and TRBJ2-5, with a possible D match to TRBD2 (5 bases). V was shortened by 4 bases and J by 2 bases, with 12 bases between the two germline ends. CDR1 SGHRS and CDR2 YFSETQ come from the germline V gene. The CDR3 consists of 14 residues. The DNA of the CDR3 is TGCGCCAGCAGCCCCGGCGAGGGTCAAGAGACCCAGTACTTC. Encoded protein: CASSPGEGQETQYF. The full variable domain, rest sourced from reference TRBV5-1 and TRBJ2-5, is KAGVTQTPRYLIKTRGQQVTLSCSPISGHRSVSWYQQTPGQGLQFLFEYFSETQRNKGNFPGRFSGRQFSNSRSEMNVSTLELGDSALYLCASSPGEGQETQYFGPGTRLLVL.

The chain recombines TRBV28 with TRBJ1-2; 7 nucleotides align to TRBD1. The CDR3 has 13 residues. Germline V gene sequence: CDR1 MDHEN, CDR2 SYDVKM. The junction had 8 bases not matched to a gene; V was cut back by 8 bases and J by 5 bases. CDR3 loop: CASRSGTAYGYTF. CDR3 nucleotides: TGTGCCAGCCGGTCCGGGACAGCTTATGGCTACACCTTC.

V usage is TRBV4-1 and J usage is TRBJ2-7; TRBD1 is a possible D gene (6 bases). The CDR3 is made up of 14 amino acids. Trimming removed 4 bases from V and 3 bases from J, with 13 bases in between. Germline V lookup: CDR1 MGHRA, CDR2 YSYEKL. CDR3 protein: CASSLEQGHYEQYF. Written as DNA, the CDR3 is TGCGCCAGCAGCCTTGAGCAGGGACACTACGAGCAGTACTTC.

The chain is built from TRBV7-2 and TRBJ2-3; D not certain. This CDR3 spans 13 amino acids. The germline V and J ends were trimmed by 1 base and 3 bases, with 5 bases remaining between them. Per germline, CDR1 SGHTA and CDR2 FQGNSA. The CDR3 DNA sequence: TGTGCCAGCAGCTTAGGCAGAACAGATACGCAGTATTTT. This sequence encodes CASSLGRTDTQYF.